Following are 11 T cell receptor beta chains from one sample sequenced in a study of T cells expressing NK-cell markers. TCRdb re-analyzed the 5' RACE reads; it lists each CDR3 protein once, without DNA. This sample contains about 260,000 distinct CDR3 sequences. The material sequenced was blood T cells: a sorted CD56 or NKG2C T cell subset, CD4+ or CD8+ T cells, or bulk PBMC T cells (not recorded which). These receptors were collected from a woman between 18 and 75 years old in good health.

The V and J genes are TRBV5-1 and TRBJ1-4; the TRBD1 assignment by TCRdb is unverifiable without DNA. The CDR3 covers 15 residues. Germline V CDR1 and CDR2: SGHRS, YFSETQ. The CDR3 protein is CASSLVGGRSEKLFF.

The J gene is TRBJ2-5, the V gene TRBV30; TCRdb's D gene call, TRBD1, goes unchecked for lack of DNA. Germline V gene lookup returns CDR1 GTSNPN and CDR2 SVGIG (reference sequence). The CDR3 contains 12 residues. The CDR3 protein is CAWAGTGETQYF.

This chain joins TRBV10-1 and TRBJ2-6; with no DNA, the TCRdb D assignment of TRBD1 cannot be verified. Germline assignment: CDR1 WNHNN and CDR2 SYGVQD (reference sequence). This CDR3 contains 18 residues. CDR3 residues: CASLPTAGGKSGANVLTF.

The gene calls are TRBV20-1 and TRBJ1-1. There are 12 residues in the CDR3. Germline V gives CDR1 DFQATT, CDR2 SNEGSKA (reference sequence). This CDR3 reads CSARPQNTEAFF.

This chain uses TRBV7-8 with TRBJ2-7; TCRdb proposes TRBD2, but this gene call is untestable without DNA. Germline V lookup: CDR1 SGHVS, CDR2 FQNEAQ. The CDR3 has 15 amino acids. The CDR3 sequence is CASSYTSGRGYEQYF.

Here the CDR3 reads CASSLEMGRTGRAKNIQYF. The rearrangement joins TRBV12-3 or TRBV12-4 to TRBJ2-4; TCRdb designates TRBD1, a call that cannot be tested without DNA. There are 19 residues in the CDR3.

The chain uses TRBV6-2 or TRBV6-3 and TRBJ2-1. The CDR3 spans 13 residues. CDR1 MNHEY and CDR2 SVGEGT come from the germline V gene. CDR3 in amino acids: CASSLVELGEQFF.

The CDR3 sequence is CASRNHRDQPQHF. The rearrangement links TRBV12-3 or TRBV12-4 to TRBJ1-5; TCRdb reports TRBD1, a call that lacks DNA to check it against. The CDR3 length is 13 residues.

The genes are TRBV20-1 and TRBJ1-5. There are 13 residues in the CDR3. The germline V gene encodes CDR1 DFQATT and CDR2 SNEGSKA (reference sequence). CDR3 sequence: CSAKAVSNQPQHF.

The rearrangement joins TRBV7-9 to TRBJ2-5; TCRdb's assignment of TRBD2 cannot be checked, as there is no DNA. The CDR3 spans 11 residues. Germline assignment: CDR1 SEHNR and CDR2 FQNEAQ (reference sequence). This CDR3 reads CASSRGETQYF.

The V gene is TRBV6-1, the J gene TRBJ1-2; TCRdb picks TRBD1, but there is no DNA to check that call. This CDR3 is built from 13 residues. Germline CDR1 is MNHNS and CDR2 is SASEGT. The CDR3 here is CASSRDSLEGYTF.